A selection of T cell receptor beta chains follows, all from one sample in a study of blood T cell repertoires in COVID-19. This table comes from immunoSEQ multiplex PCR, and its TCRdb copy is limited to in-frame clones, with some not included. The sample lists about 140,000 clones, 87% occurring once. The source material was PBMCs or T cells enriched from blood (not recorded which). The receptors were gathered from a man in his fifties or sixties who had recovered from COVID-19. Both conserved end residues are trimmed from each CDR3. The order of the fields is V gene, CDR3 protein.

>TRBV7-9
ASSLISGGGSYNEQF
>TRBV19
ASSIYGLAGGGTGELF
>TRBV20-1
SASGLAGGDTQY
>TRBV7-2
ASSGGQGREQY
>TRBV15
ATSRDYGGMGETQY
>TRBV20-1
SARADNEQF
>TRBV6-5
ASRYNGGPAF
>TRBV5-4
ASSVDRLTGNTIY
>TRBV4-2
ASSPRLAGGSNNEQF
>TRBV6-5
ASSYSKAGSGTEAF
>TRBV5-1
ASSLGTGGVDTQY
>TRBV27
ASSLSGYSNQPQH
>TRBV30
AWSVQGSDTQY
>TRBV29-1
SVGGTPNTEAF
>TRBV7-8
ASSYSTTNTGELF
>TRBV20-1
SASSGSLQPQH
>TRBV27
ASSWSGMNSYEQY
>TRBV5-1
ASSGGTGNTIY
>TRBV2
ASSSDLEETQY
>TRBV23-1
ATTQDREAFEQY
>TRBV20-1
SAAVNYGYT
>TRBV10-2
ASSSTGQGYQPQH
>TRBV13
ASSRGQNFEAF
>TRBV25-1
ASSEFGTAYEQY
>TRBV19
ASSIGGTDTQY
>TRBV7-6
ASSHGTSGRAGNIYEQY
>TRBV6-5
ASSLGQAGNTIY
>TRBV3-1/TRBV3-2
ASSQRTGDQPQH
>TRBV11-1
ASSLSSISYNEQF
>TRBV7-6
ASSFTGDDGYT
>TRBV29-1
SVVPAGRSYNEQF
>TRBV7-9
ASRLAGGSEQF
>TRBV6-5
ASQGNNRGYEQY
>TRBV12-3/TRBV12-4
ASSPVSDSPLH
>TRBV12-3/TRBV12-4
ASSLGGRQPQH
>TRBV7-9
ASSLAPGQGNTEAF
>TRBV6-5
ASSRTVTYEQY
>TRBV12-3/TRBV12-4
ASTINTGELF
>TRBV5-1
ASSLVAGYEQY
>TRBV4-2
ASSFRLWSGGLDNEQF
>TRBV28
ASSGASGRLVDTQY
>TRBV6-4
ASSDSASLGSYNEQF
>TRBV6-6
ASTFDLAGRETQY